This T cell receptor (beta chain) was sequenced during a study of beta chain features in type 1 diabetes. Study-level results: Since sequencing was performed on cDNA, cells with high TCR expression could be over-represented.

Trimming removed 3 bases at V and 4 bases at J, with 8 bases between. The CDR3 totals 13 residues. Germline CDR1 SGDLS, CDR2 YYNGEE. Reverse transcribing all isolated RNA meant expressed TCRB transcripts were sequenced. There were approximately 3.5 million reads on average in the naive, central memory and regulatory T cell samples. The data were produced by immunoSEQ multiplex PCR, yet TCRdb's version contains in-frame clones alone and is incomplete. The data contain about half a million clones, roughly 31% of them singletons. A note on this clone: The antigen is unknown.

The sample taken for sequencing was naive CD4+ T cells from blood. The chain recombines TRBV9 with TRBJ2-4; D is ambiguous. The sequence derives from a young man in good health. The CDR3 here is CASSGKGKNIQYF. In DNA form, the CDR3 reads TGTGCCAGCAGCGGAAAGGGAAAAAACATTCAGTACTTC. Complete variable domain (other parts from reference TRBV9 and TRBJ2-4): DSGVTQTPKHLITATGQRVTLRCSPRSGDLSVYWYQQSLDQGLQFLIQYYNGEERAKGNILERFSAQQFPDLHSELNLSSLELGDSALYFCASSGKGKNIQYFGAGTRLSVL.